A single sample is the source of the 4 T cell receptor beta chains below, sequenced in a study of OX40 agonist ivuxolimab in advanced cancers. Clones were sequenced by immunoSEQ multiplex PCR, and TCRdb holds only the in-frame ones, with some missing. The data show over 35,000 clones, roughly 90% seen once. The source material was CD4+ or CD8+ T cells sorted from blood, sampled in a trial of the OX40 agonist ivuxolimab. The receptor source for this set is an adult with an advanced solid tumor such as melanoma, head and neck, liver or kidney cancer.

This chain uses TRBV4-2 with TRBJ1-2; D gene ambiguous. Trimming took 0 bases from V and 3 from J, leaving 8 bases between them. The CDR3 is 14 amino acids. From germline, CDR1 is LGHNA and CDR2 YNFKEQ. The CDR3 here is CASSQEWAHYGYTF. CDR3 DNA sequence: TGTGCCAGCAGCCAAGAATGGGCCCACTATGGCTACACCTTC.

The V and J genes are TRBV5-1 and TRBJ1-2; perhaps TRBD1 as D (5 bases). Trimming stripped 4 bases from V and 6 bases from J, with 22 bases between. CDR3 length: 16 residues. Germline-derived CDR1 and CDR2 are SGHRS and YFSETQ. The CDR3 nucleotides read TGCGCCAGCAGCCCCGCGGTGATTCAGGGAGGTGATGGCTACACCTTC. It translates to CASSPAVIQGGDGYTF.

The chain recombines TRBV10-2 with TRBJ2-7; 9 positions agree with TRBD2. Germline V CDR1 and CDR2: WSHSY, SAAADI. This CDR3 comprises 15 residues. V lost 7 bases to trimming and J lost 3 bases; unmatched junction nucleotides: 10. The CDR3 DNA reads TGCGCCAGCACTATCAGCGGGGGGCCAAGCTACGAGCAGTACTTC. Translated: CASTISGGPSYEQYF.

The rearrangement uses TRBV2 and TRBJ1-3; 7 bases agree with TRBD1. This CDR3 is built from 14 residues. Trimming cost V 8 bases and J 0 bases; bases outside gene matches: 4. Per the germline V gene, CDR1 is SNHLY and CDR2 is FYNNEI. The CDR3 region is CASGQDSSGNTIYF. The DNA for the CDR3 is TGTGCCAGCGGACAGGATAGCTCTGGAAACACCATATATTTT.